This TCR beta chain was captured by sequencing in a study of blood T cell repertoires in COVID-19. For the study at large: Collection of acute and convalescent COVID-19 samples took place in the United States, Italy and Spain. T cells, B-cell-depleted T cells, or PBMCs supplied cDNA or gDNA.

The assay was immunoSEQ multiplex PCR, and TCRdb's table has in-frame clones only and misses some. Among 250,000 or so clones listed, around three quarters were seen once. CDR3 length: 15 amino acids. Trimming removed 0 bases from V and 3 bases from J; junction bases left unmatched: 4. In germline, CDR1 is SGDLS, CDR2 YYNGEE. The chain is built from TRBV9 and TRBJ1-1; 8 nucleotides match TRBD1. Input material: peripheral blood. The TCR originated in a woman aged 80 or older with acute or convalescent COVID-19. CDR3 in DNA: TGTGCCAGCAGCGTAGAGCCAGGGGGCTACACTGAAGCTTTCTTT. This sequence encodes CASSVEPGGYTEAFF.